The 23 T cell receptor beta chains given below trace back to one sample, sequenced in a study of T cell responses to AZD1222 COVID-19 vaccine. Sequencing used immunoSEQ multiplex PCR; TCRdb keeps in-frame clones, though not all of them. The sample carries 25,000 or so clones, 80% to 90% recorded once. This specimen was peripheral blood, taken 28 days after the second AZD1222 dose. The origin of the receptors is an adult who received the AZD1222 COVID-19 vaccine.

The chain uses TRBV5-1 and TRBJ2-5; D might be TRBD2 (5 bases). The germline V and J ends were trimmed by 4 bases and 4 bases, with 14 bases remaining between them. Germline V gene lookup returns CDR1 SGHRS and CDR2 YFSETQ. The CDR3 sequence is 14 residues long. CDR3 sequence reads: CASSASGSRETQYF. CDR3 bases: TGCGCCAGCAGCGCCTCGGGGTCCAGAGAGACCCAGTACTTC.

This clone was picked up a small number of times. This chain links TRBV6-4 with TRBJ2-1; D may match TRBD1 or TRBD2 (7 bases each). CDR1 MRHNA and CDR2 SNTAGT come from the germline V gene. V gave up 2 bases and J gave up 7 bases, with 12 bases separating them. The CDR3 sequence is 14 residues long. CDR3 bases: TGTGCCAGCAGTGACAGCCAGGGGGGGAATGAGCAGTTCTTC. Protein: CASSDSQGGNEQFF.

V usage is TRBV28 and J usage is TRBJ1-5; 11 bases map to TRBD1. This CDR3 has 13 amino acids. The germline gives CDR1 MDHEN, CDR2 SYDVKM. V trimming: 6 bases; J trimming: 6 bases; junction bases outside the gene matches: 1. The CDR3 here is CASRGQGGQPQHF. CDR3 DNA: TGTGCCAGCAGGGGACAGGGGGGTCAGCCCCAGCATTTT. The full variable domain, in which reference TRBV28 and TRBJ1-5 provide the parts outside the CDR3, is DVKVTQSSRYLVKRTGEKVFLECVQDMDHENMFWYRQDPGLGLRLIYFSYDVKMKEKGDIPEGYSVSREKKERFSLILESASTNQTSMYLCASRGQGGQPQHFGDGTRLSIL.

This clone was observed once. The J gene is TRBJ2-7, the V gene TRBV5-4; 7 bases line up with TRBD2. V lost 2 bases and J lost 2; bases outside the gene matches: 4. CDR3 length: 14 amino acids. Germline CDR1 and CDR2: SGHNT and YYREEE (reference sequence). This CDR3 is CASSFAGAAYEQYF. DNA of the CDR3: TGTGCCAGCAGCTTCGCGGGAGCCGCCTACGAGCAGTACTTC. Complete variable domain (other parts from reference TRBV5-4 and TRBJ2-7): ETGVTQSPTHLIKTRGQQVTLRCSSQSGHNTVSWYQQALGQGPQFIFQYYREEENGRGNFPPRFSGLQFPNYSSELNVNALELDDSALYLCASSFAGAAYEQYFGPGTRLTVT.

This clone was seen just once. As DNA, the CDR3 is TGTGCCAGCAGGGGCGGGGTCCCTGGAAACACCATATATTTT. Its protein is CASRGGVPGNTIYF. V and J are TRBV9 and TRBJ1-3, with D unresolved. The CDR3 totals 14 residues. The germline V gene has CDR1 SGDLS and CDR2 YYNGEE. Trimming took off 5 bases at V and 2 bases at J, with 11 bases between the two ends.

The CDR3 sequence: CASSLMQREVDEQYF. DNA for the CDR3: TGTGCCAGCAGCTTAATGCAGCGGGAAGTTGACGAGCAGTACTTC. The chain employs TRBV11-1 and TRBJ2-7; 7 bases match TRBD2. CDR3 length: 15 residues. Germline V CDR1 and CDR2: SGHAT, FQDESV (reference sequence). The trim removed 2 bases at V and 5 bases at J, leaving 9 bases unmatched.

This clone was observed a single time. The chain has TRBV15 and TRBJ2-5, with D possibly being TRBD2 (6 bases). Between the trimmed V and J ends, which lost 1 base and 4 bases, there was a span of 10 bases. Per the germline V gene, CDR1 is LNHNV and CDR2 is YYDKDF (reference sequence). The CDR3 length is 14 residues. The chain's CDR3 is CATSRVPGLETQYF. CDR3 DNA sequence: TGTGCCACCAGCAGAGTTCCGGGACTAGAGACCCAGTACTTC. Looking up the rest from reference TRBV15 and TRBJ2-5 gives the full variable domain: DAMVIQNPRYQVTQFGKPVTLSCSQTLNHNVMYWYQQKSSQAPKLLFHYYDKDFNNEADTPDNFQSRRPNTSFCFLDIRSPGLGDTAMYLCATSRVPGLETQYFGPGTRLLVL.

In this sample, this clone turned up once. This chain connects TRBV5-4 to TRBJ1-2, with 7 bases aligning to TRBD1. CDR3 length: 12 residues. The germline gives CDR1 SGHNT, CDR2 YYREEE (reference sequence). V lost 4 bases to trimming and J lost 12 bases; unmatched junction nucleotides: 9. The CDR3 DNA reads TGTGCCAGCAGCACTCAGGGGGTAAAGGACACCTTC. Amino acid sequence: CASSTQGVKDTF.

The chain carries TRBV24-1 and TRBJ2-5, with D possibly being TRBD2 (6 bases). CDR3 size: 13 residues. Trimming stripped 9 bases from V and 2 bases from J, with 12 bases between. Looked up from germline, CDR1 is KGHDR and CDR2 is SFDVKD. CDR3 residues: CATGGTGQETQYF. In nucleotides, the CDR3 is TGTGCCACCGGAGGGACGGGGCAAGAGACCCAGTACTTC.

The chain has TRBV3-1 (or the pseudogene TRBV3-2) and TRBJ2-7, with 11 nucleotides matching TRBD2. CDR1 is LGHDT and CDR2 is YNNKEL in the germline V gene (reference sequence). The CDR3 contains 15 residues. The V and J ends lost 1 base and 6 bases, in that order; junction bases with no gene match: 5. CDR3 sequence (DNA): TGTGCCAGCAGCCAAGGCCCCACTAGCGGGAGCGAGCAGTACTTC. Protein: CASSQGPTSGSEQYF.

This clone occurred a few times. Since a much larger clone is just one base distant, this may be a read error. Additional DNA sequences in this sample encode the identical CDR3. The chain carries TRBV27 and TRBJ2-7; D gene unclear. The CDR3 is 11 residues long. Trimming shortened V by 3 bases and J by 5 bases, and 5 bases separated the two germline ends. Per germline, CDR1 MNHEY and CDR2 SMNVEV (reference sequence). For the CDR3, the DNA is TGTGCCAGCAGTTTCGGTCACGAGCAGTACTTC. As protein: CASSFGHEQYF.

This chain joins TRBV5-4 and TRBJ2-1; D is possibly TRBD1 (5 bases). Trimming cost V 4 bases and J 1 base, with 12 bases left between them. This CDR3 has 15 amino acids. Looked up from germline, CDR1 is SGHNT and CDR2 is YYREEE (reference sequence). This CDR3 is CASSLQGGSYNEQFF. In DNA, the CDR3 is TGTGCCAGCAGCCTGCAGGGTGGGTCCTACAATGAGCAGTTCTTC.

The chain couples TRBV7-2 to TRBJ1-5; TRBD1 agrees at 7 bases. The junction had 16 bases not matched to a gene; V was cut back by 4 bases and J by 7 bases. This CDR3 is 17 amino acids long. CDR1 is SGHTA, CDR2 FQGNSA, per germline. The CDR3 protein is CASSSLTGWLSSQPQHF. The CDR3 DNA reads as TGTGCCAGCAGCTCTTTGACAGGGTGGCTCTCTTCCCAGCCCCAGCATTTT.

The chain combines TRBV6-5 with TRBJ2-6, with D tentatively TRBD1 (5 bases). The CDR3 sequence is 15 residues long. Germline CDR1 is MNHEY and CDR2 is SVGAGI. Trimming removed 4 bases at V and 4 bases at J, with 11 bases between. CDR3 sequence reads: CASSFTGEGANVLTF. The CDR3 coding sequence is TGTGCCAGCAGTTTCACAGGCGAAGGGGCCAACGTCCTGACTTTC.

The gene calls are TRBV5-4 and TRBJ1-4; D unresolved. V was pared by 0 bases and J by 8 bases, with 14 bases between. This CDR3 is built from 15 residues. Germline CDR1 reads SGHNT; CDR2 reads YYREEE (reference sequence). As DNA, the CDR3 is TGTGCCAGCAGCTTGGGTGGCTCCGGTGGGGAAAAACTGTTTTTT. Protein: CASSLGGSGGEKLFF.

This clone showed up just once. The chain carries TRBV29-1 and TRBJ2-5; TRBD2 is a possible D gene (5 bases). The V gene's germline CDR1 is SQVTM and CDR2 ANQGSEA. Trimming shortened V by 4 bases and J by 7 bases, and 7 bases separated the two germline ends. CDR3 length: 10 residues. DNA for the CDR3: TGCAGCGTTGGAGAGGGGACCCAGTACTTC. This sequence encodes CSVGEGTQYF.

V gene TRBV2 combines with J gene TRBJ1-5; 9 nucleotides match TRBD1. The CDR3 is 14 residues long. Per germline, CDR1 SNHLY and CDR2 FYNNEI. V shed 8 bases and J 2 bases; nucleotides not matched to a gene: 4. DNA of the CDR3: TGTGCCAGCGTAAGGACAGGGGGCAATCAGCCCCAGCATTTT. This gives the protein CASVRTGGNQPQHF. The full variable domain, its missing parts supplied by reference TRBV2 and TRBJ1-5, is EPEVTQTPSHQVTQMGQEVILRCVPISNHLYFYWYRQILGQKVEFLVSFYNNEISEKSEIFDDQFSVERPDGSNFTLKIRSTKLEDSAMYFCASVRTGGNQPQHFGDGTRLSIL.

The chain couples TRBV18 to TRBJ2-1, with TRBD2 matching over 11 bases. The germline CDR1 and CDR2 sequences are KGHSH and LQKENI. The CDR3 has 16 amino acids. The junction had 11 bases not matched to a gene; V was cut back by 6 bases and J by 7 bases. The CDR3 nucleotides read TGTGCCAGCTCCGCAGGGCTAGCGGGAGGTGAGAATGAGCAGTTCTTC. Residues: CASSAGLAGGENEQFF. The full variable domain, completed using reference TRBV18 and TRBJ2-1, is NAGVMQNPRHLVRRRGQEARLRCSPMKGHSHVYWYRQLPEEGLKFMVYLQKENIIDESGMPKERFSAEFPKEGPSILRIQQVVRGDSAAYFCASSAGLAGGENEQFFGPGTRLTVL.

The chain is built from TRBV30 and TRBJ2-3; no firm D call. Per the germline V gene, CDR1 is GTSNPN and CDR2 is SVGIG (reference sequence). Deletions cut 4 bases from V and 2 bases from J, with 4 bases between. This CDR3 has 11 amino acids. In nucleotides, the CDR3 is TGTGCCTGGACCCTCACAGATACGCAGTATTTT. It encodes CAWTLTDTQYF.

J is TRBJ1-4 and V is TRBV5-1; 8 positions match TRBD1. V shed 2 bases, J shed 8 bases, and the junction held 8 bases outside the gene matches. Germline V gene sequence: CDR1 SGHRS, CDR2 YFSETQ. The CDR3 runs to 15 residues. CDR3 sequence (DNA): TGCGCCAGCAGCTTAACCGGACAGGGCCAGGAAAAACTGTTTTTT. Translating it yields CASSLTGQGQEKLFF.

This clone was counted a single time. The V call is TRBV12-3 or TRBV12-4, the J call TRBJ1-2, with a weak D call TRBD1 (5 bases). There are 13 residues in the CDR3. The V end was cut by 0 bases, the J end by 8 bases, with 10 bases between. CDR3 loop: CASSLAGVWGYTF. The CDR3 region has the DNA TGTGCCAGCAGTTTAGCGGGGGTGTGGGGCTACACCTTC.

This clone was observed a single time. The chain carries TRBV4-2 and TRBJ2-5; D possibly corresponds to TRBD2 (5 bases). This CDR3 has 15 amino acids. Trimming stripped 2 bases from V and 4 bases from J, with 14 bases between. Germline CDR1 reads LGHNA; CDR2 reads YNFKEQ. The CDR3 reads CASSQQDSSGETQYF. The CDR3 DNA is TGTGCCAGCAGCCAACAGGACTCCTCGGGAGAGACCCAGTACTTC.

The CDR3 DNA sequence: TGTGCCTGGAGCGGAGGGCCATTAAACGAGCAGTACTTC. It is translated as CAWSGGPLNEQYF. The rearrangement joins TRBV30 to TRBJ2-7; D perhaps matches TRBD2 (6 bases). The V end lost 3 bases, the J end lost 5 bases, and 14 bases lay between the germline ends. The germline CDR1 and CDR2 sequences are GTSNPN and SVGIG (reference sequence). This CDR3 region has 13 residues.